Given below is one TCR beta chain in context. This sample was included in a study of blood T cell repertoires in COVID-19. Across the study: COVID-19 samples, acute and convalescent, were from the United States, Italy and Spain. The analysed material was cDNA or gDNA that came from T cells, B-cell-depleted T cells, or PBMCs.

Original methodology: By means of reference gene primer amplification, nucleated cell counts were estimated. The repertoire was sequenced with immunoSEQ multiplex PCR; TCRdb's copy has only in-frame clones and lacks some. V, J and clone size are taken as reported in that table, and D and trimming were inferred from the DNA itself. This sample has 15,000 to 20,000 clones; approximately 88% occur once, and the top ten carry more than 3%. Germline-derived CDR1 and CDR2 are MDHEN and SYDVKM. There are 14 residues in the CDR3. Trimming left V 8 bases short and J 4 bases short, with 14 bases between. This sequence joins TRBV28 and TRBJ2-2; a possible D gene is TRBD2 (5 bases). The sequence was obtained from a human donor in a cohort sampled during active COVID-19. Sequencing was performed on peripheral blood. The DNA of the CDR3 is TGTGCCAGCTGGGGAGTATTTGCCACCGGGGAGCTGTTTTTT. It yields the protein CASWGVFATGELFF.